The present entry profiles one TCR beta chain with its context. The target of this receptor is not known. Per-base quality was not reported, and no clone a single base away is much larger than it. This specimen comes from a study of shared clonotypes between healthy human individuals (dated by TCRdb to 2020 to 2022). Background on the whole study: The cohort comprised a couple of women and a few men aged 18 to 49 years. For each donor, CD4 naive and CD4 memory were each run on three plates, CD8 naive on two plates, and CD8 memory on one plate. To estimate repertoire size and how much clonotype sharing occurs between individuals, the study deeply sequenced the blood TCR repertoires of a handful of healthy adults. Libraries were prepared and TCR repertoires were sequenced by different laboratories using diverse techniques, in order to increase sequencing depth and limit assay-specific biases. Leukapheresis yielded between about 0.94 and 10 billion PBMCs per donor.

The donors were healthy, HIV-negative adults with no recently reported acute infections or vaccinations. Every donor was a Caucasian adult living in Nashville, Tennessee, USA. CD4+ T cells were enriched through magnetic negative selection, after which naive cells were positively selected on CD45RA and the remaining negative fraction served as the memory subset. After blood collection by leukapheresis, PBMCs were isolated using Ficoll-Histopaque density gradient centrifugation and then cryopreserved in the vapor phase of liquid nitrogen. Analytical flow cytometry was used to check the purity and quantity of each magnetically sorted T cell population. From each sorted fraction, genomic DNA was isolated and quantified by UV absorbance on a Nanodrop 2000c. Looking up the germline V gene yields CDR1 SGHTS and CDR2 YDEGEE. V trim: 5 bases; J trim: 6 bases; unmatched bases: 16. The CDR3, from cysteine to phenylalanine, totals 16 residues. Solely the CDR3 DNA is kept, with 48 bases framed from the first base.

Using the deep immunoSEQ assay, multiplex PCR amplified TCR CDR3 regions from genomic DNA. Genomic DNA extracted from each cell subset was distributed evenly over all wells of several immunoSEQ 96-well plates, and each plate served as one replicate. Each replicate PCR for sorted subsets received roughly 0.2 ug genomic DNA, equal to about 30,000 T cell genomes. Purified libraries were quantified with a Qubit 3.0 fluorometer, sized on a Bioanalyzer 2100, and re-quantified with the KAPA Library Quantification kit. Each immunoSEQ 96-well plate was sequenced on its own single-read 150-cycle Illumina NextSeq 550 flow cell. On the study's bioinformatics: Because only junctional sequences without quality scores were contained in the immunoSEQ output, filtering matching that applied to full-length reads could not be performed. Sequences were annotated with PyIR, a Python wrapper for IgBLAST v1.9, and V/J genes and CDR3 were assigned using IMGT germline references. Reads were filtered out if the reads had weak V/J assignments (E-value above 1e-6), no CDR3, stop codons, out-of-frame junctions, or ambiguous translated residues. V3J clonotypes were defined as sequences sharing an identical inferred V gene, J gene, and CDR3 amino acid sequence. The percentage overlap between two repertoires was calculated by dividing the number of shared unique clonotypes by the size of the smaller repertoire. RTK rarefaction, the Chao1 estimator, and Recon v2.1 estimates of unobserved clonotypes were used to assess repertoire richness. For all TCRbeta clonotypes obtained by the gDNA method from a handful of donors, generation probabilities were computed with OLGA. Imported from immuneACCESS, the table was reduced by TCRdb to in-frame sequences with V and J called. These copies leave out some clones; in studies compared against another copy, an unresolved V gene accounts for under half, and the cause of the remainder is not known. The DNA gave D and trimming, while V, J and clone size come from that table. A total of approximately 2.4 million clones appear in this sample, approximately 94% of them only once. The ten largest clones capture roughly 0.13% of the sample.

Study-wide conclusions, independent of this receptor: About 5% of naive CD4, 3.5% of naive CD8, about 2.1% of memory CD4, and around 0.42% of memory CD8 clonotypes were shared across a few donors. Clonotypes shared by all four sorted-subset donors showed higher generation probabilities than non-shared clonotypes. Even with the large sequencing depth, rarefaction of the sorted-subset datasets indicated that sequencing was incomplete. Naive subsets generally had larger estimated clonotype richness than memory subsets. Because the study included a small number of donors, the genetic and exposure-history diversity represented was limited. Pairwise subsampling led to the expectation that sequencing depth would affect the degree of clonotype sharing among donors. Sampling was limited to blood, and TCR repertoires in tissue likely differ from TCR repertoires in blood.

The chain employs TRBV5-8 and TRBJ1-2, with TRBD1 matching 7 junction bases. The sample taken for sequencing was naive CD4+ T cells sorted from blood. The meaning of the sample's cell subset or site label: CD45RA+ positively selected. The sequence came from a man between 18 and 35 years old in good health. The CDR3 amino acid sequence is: CASRPGFTGAQNGYTF. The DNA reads TGTGCCAGCAGGCCGGGGTTTACAGGGGCTCAGAATGGCTACACCTTC.